This T cell receptor beta chain is from a study of CD8 T cell repertoires and HIV-1 epitope variants. Overall study: Twenty-five autologous and known Gag and Nef epitope variant peptides each stimulated T cells separately. Enriched T cells were co-cultured with equal autologous T cell-negative cells. T cells were cultured for nine to ten days with cytokines added on days 3 and 7. Study results and limitations: Nine antigen-specific TCR beta clonotypes were found; roughly six seemed cross-reactive to variants.

V lost 5 bases and J lost 8, with 19 bases in between. CDR1 is LNHNV and CDR2 is YYDKDF in the germline V gene (reference sequence). This CDR3 contains 15 residues. Assay: immunoSEQ multiplex PCR; the TCRdb copy retains only in-frame clones and omits some. The sample includes about 5,600 clones, around 65% of them seen just once. To note about this clone: Its antigen is unknown.

This chain links TRBV15 with TRBJ2-1; the D gene is possibly TRBD1 (5 bases). The sequence was collected from a male donor with HIV. Material for sequencing was cultured CD8+ T cells derived from PBMCs. CDR3 in DNA: TGTGCCACCAGCTACGCGGTGGGGCTTCGGGATGAGCAGTTCTTC. Its protein product is CATSYAVGLRDEQFF.